One sample yielded the 19 T cell receptor beta chains listed below, sequenced in a study of response to subunit inactivated influenza vaccine. TCRdb reanalysed the RT-PCR reads using MiXCR and keeps one entry per CDR3 protein. The sample holds 600,000 to 850,000 distinct CDR3 sequences, 11% to 15% seen once. Sequenced material: PBMCs from blood, taken approximately 15 days before vaccination. The origin of the receptors is a man aged 50 or older who received an inactivated influenza vaccine.

This clonotype was observed at least ten times. This chain links TRBV20-1 with TRBJ1-2, with D perhaps matching TRBD1 (5 bases). CDR3 length: 14 amino acids. Trimming removed 6 bases from V and 3 bases from J, with 17 bases in between. Germline CDR1 reads DFQATT; CDR2 reads SNEGSKA (reference sequence). CDR3 in amino acids: CSAPGQGGDYGYTF. The CDR3 DNA reads as TGCAGTGCCCCCGGGCAGGGAGGTGACTATGGCTACACCTTC.

This clonotype came up many times. For the CDR3, the DNA is TGTGCCAGCAGTCACACACCAATCGCGAACACCGGGGAGCTGTTTTTT. Translation gives CASSHTPIANTGELFF. This chain uses TRBV12-3 or TRBV12-4 with TRBJ2-2, with no clear D. The V end lost 5 bases, the J end lost 0 bases, and 13 bases lay between the germline ends. This CDR3 spans 16 amino acids.

This clonotype showed up just a few times. V gene TRBV2 combines with J gene TRBJ2-2; 7 bases fit TRBD2. Germline-derived CDR1 and CDR2 are SNHLY and FYNNEI. The CDR3 runs to 14 residues. The V gene end was trimmed by 7 bases and the J gene end by 2 bases; junction bases not matched to a gene: 4. As DNA, the CDR3 is TGTGCCAGCACGTCTAGCGGAAACACCGGGGAGCTGTTTTTT. Its protein product is CASTSSGNTGELFF.

This clonotype was counted a few times. J is TRBJ2-5 and V is TRBV5-1, with 10 bases aligning to TRBD2. V lost 0 bases to trimming and J lost 2 bases; unmatched junction nucleotides: 13. The germline V gene encodes CDR1 SGHRS and CDR2 YFSETQ. This CDR3 region has 19 residues. CDR3 nucleotide sequence: TGCGCCAGCAGCTTGGGGGTCTCGAGACTAGCGGGCAAACAAGAGACCCAGTACTTC. Translated: CASSLGVSRLAGKQETQYF. Drawing the rest from reference TRBV5-1 and TRBJ2-5, the complete variable domain is KAGVTQTPRYLIKTRGQQVTLSCSPISGHRSVSWYQQTPGQGLQFLFEYFSETQRNKGNFPGRFSGRQFSNSRSEMNVSTLELGDSALYLCASSLGVSRLAGKQETQYFGPGTRLLVL.

The CDR3 DNA follows: TGCAGTGCTAGCAAGGGAGGCACAGATACGCAGTATTTT. It encodes CSASKGGTDTQYF. The J gene is TRBJ2-3, the V gene TRBV20-1; a possible D gene is TRBD2 (5 bases). This CDR3 spans 13 amino acids. CDR1 and CDR2 (germline): DFQATT, SNEGSKA (reference sequence). V shed 3 bases and J shed 1 base, with 8 bases lying between them.

This clonotype came up a few times. V is TRBV15 and J is TRBJ1-4, with D tentatively TRBD1 (6 bases). Germline CDR1 reads LNHNV; CDR2 reads YYDKDF (reference sequence). The CDR3 sequence is 15 residues long. Trimming removed 0 bases from V and 8 bases from J, with 13 bases in between. In DNA form, the CDR3 reads TGTGCCACCAGCAGAGATCTGGGGACATTAGAAAAACTGTTTTTT. Protein product: CATSRDLGTLEKLFF. Complete variable domain (other parts from reference TRBV15 and TRBJ1-4): DAMVIQNPRYQVTQFGKPVTLSCSQTLNHNVMYWYQQKSSQAPKLLFHYYDKDFNNEADTPDNFQSRRPNTSFCFLDIRSPGLGDTAMYLCATSRDLGTLEKLFFGSGTQLSVL.

This chain links TRBV20-1 with TRBJ2-7; 8 bases are shared with TRBD2. The CDR3 loop spans 16 amino acids. Germline CDR1 reads DFQATT; CDR2 reads SNEGSKA (reference sequence). V gave up 1 base and J gave up 7 bases; unmatched junction bases: 15. Here the CDR3 DNA reads TGCAGTGCTAGAGTCGGTTGGAAGCGGGAGTATGGTGAGCAGTACTTC. This gives the protein CSARVGWKREYGEQYF.

In this sample, this clonotype turned up a few times. The J gene is TRBJ1-2, the V gene TRBV7-2; D is uncertain. The length of the CDR3 is 14 residues. CDR1 is SGHTA, CDR2 FQGNSA, per germline. V lost 5 bases to trimming and J lost 4 bases, with 14 bases between them. CDR3 coding DNA: TGTGCCAGCAGCCAAGAAATACTAGCCTATGGCTACACCTTC. Protein product: CASSQEILAYGYTF.

Only a few counts were recorded for this clonotype. The chain links TRBV24-1 to TRBJ2-1; 14 bases agree with TRBD2. The CDR3 has 16 residues. Germline CDR1 and CDR2: KGHDR and SFDVKD. V was pared by 4 bases and J by 6 bases, with 4 bases of the junction left unmatched. The CDR3 region has the DNA TGTGCCACCAGTGACTCGACTAGCGGGGGGGCCAATGAGCAGTTCTTC. It translates to CATSDSTSGGANEQFF.

V usage is TRBV15 and J usage is TRBJ1-6; 7 nucleotides agree with TRBD1. The CDR3 runs 18 residues. The germline V gene encodes CDR1 LNHNV and CDR2 YYDKDF (reference sequence). The trim removed 0 bases at V and 7 bases at J, leaving 12 bases unmatched. The CDR3 here is CATSRDKRTGMGNSPLHF. Here the CDR3 DNA reads TGTGCCACCAGCAGAGATAAGAGGACAGGCATGGGAAATTCACCCCTCCACTTT.

This clonotype came up a few times. The genes are TRBV12-3 or TRBV12-4 and TRBJ2-1; TRBD1 might be the D (5 bases). Trimming removed 3 bases at V and 8 bases at J, with 14 bases between. This CDR3 contains 14 residues. The CDR3 loop reads CASSFRQGIYEQFF. CDR3 DNA: TGTGCCAGCAGTTTTAGGCAGGGAATTTATGAGCAGTTCTTC.

The V and J genes are TRBV12-3 or TRBV12-4 and TRBJ2-3; D remains ambiguous. With 5 bases removed from V and 0 bases from J, the gap between germline ends came to 12 bases. This CDR3 spans 15 amino acids. The CDR3 coding sequence is TGTGCCAGCAGTAGCAAAGAAACTAGCACAGATACGCAGTATTTT. It translates to CASSSKETSTDTQYF.

This clonotype was detected only a few times. The rearrangement links TRBV6-2 or TRBV6-3 to TRBJ2-7; D is undetermined. Germline CDR1 MNHEY, CDR2 SVGEGT. The CDR3 covers 13 residues. Trimming stripped 5 bases from V and 3 bases from J, with 11 bases between. This chain's CDR3 is CASSNRVNYEQYF. CDR3 DNA sequence: TGTGCCAGCAGTAACCGGGTAAACTACGAGCAGTACTTC.

This clonotype was found a few times. The V gene is TRBV6-1, the J gene TRBJ1-1; D gene unclear. V was trimmed by 5 bases and J by 1 base, leaving 11 bases between them. The germline CDR1 and CDR2 sequences are MNHNS and SASEGT. The CDR3 has 14 residues. The DNA for the CDR3 is TGTGCCAGCAGTATTTCTGACTCGAACACTGAAGCTTTCTTT. It specifies CASSISDSNTEAFF.

This clonotype has only a few counts. The chain combines TRBV27 with TRBJ1-5, with no clear D. Between the trimmed V and J ends, which lost 4 bases and 0 bases, there was a span of 10 bases. CDR1 and CDR2 (germline): MNHEY, SMNVEV (reference sequence). This CDR3 region has 15 residues. DNA of the CDR3: TGTGCCAGCAGTTACACCCACAATAGCAATCAGCCCCAGCATTTT. The encoded protein is CASSYTHNSNQPQHF.

The CDR3 bases are TGCAGTGCTAGAGAGGGGGTTTCCGGGGGGCAGTTCTTC. Translated: CSAREGVSGGQFF. The rearrangement links TRBV20-1 to TRBJ2-1, with D possibly matching TRBD2 (6 bases). The CDR3 spans 13 residues. Trimming left V 0 bases short and J 12 bases short, with 15 bases between. Germline V gene lookup returns CDR1 DFQATT and CDR2 SNEGSKA (reference sequence).

The chain joins TRBV6-1 to TRBJ2-2, with 7 bases fitting TRBD1. There are 18 residues in the CDR3. The trim removed 6 bases at V and 1 base at J, leaving 14 bases unmatched. Germline V CDR1 and CDR2: MNHNS, SASEGT. CDR3 nucleotide sequence: TGTGCCAGCAGCCATACAGGGGCCCGACTTGGGAACACCGGGGAGCTGTTTTTT. It is translated as CASSHTGARLGNTGELFF.

This clonotype was seen a handful of times. The V and J genes are TRBV4-1 and TRBJ1-1; 11 bases line up with TRBD1. Per germline, CDR1 MGHRA and CDR2 YSYEKL. The CDR3 length is 17 residues. V was pared by 1 base and J by 2 bases, with 6 bases of the junction left unmatched. CDR3 in DNA: TGCGCCAGCAGCCAAGTTGTGGACAGGGGGCGCAACACTGAAGCTTTCTTT. It yields the protein CASSQVVDRGRNTEAFF.

The V and J genes are TRBV3-1 and TRBJ2-1, with TRBD2 matching 16 bases. The germline gives CDR1 LGHDT, CDR2 YNNKEL (reference sequence). The J segment lost 7 bases and the V segment lost 3 bases, leaving 12 bases of the junction unmatched. There are 19 residues in the CDR3. CDR3 in DNA: TGTGCCAGCAGCCATGCCTCTATCGGGACTAGCGGGAGGGGGAATGAGCAGTTCTTC. This gives the protein CASSHASIGTSGRGNEQFF.